Shown below are 17 T cell receptor beta chains from a single sample sequenced in a study of beta chain features in type 1 diabetes. Sequencing targeted expressed TCRB transcripts, as all isolated RNA had been reverse transcribed. Profiling relied on immunoSEQ multiplex PCR, and the TCRdb table lists in-frame clones only, not all of them. The data show 120,000 to 150,000 clones, less than 11% seen once. The specimen was naive CD4+ T cells from blood. The receptors here all came from a man younger than 30 in good health.

This chain joins TRBV28 and TRBJ2-2, with 10 bases lining up with TRBD1. With V trimmed by 0 bases and J by 7 bases, 2 bases remained unmatched. CDR1 MDHEN and CDR2 SYDVKM come from the germline V gene. There are 15 residues in the CDR3. CDR3 protein: CASSLWTGGSGELFF. CDR3 bases: TGTGCCAGCAGTTTATGGACAGGGGGCAGCGGGGAGCTGTTTTTT.

This clone was seen a handful of times. The CDR3 spells CASSRAGSGYEQYF. CDR3 coding DNA: TGTGCCAGCAGTCGAGCGGGTTCTGGCTACGAGCAGTACTTC. The J gene is TRBJ2-7, the V gene TRBV6-5, with a possible D match to TRBD2 (6 bases). V shed 5 bases and J shed 3 bases, with 14 bases lying between them. Per the germline V gene, CDR1 is MNHEY and CDR2 is SVGAGI. This CDR3 region has 14 residues.

The chain has TRBV6-5 and TRBJ2-5, with D possibly being TRBD2 (6 bases). Germline-derived CDR1 and CDR2 are MNHEY and SVGAGI. With 2 bases removed from V and 1 base from J, the gap between germline ends came to 11 bases. This CDR3 has 15 amino acids. The CDR3 DNA sequence: TGTGCCAGCAGTTACGGCGGGGAGCCCCAAGAGACCCAGTACTTC. Protein sequence: CASSYGGEPQETQYF.

CDR3 region: CASSSQGVYQPQHF. CDR3 DNA: TGTGCCAGCAGCTCTCAGGGGGTCTATCAGCCCCAGCATTTT. This sequence joins TRBV5-4 and TRBJ1-5, with 7 bases lining up with TRBD1. The germline V gene has CDR1 SGHNT and CDR2 YYREEE (reference sequence). V lost 3 bases to trimming and J lost 5 bases; unmatched junction nucleotides: 5. The CDR3 has 14 residues.

The V and J genes are TRBV6-5 and TRBJ1-1; D is possibly TRBD1 (5 bases). Trimming removed 3 bases at V and 6 bases at J, with 14 bases between. Germline-derived CDR1 and CDR2 are MNHEY and SVGAGI. The CDR3 has 14 residues. The CDR3 nucleotides read TGTGCCAGCAGTTATAATCGGGGGATGGCTGAAGCTTTCTTT. Residues: CASSYNRGMAEAFF.

The chain links TRBV28 to TRBJ2-3; TRBD2 agrees at 10 bases. The germline V gene encodes CDR1 MDHEN and CDR2 SYDVKM. The J segment lost 4 bases and the V segment lost 6 bases, leaving 10 bases of the junction unmatched. The CDR3 sequence is 16 residues long. The CDR3 bases are TGTGCCAGCAGCCTACCCCTAGCGGGGGTGGCAGATACGCAGTATTTT. This encodes CASSLPLAGVADTQYF. The complete variable domain, with remaining parts taken from reference TRBV28 and TRBJ2-3, reads DVKVTQSSRYLVKRTGEKVFLECVQDMDHENMFWYRQDPGLGLRLIYFSYDVKMKEKGDIPEGYSVSREKKERFSLILESASTNQTSMYLCASSLPLAGVADTQYFGPGTRLTVL.

This clone turned up a few times. The chain joins TRBV19 to TRBJ1-5; D not resolved. Trimming took 5 bases from V and 6 from J, leaving 14 bases between them. CDR1 is LNHDA and CDR2 is SQIVND in the germline V gene (reference sequence). The length of the CDR3 is 14 residues. The CDR3 sequence is CASSLNYEGQPQHF. The DNA of the CDR3 is TGTGCCAGTAGTTTAAATTATGAGGGTCAGCCCCAGCATTTT. The full variable domain, in which reference TRBV19 and TRBJ1-5 provide the parts outside the CDR3, is DGGITQSPKYLFRKEGQNVTLSCEQNLNHDAMYWYRQDPGQGLRLIYYSQIVNDFQKGDIAEGYSVSREKKESFPLTVTSAQKNPTAFYLCASSLNYEGQPQHFGDGTRLSIL.

As DNA, the CDR3 is TGCGCCAGCAATATGGGGCCAGGTTTGGCTAATGAAAAACTGTTTTTT. Protein product: CASNMGPGLANEKLFF. The rearrangement links TRBV5-1 to TRBJ1-4, with TRBD1 as a possible D gene (5 bases). Germline V gene data show CDR1 as SGHRS and CDR2 as YFSETQ. This CDR3 is built from 16 residues. V lost 6 bases, J lost 3 bases, and 18 bases lay in between.

The chain carries TRBV28 and TRBJ2-5; 9 bases map to TRBD1. V shed 6 bases and J 2 bases; nucleotides not matched to a gene: 13. This CDR3 region has 17 residues. Germline V gene data show CDR1 as MDHEN and CDR2 as SYDVKM. The CDR3 sequence: CASSRFRDRVWQETQYF. Written as DNA, the CDR3 is TGTGCCAGCAGCCGATTCCGGGACAGGGTTTGGCAAGAGACCCAGTACTTC.

This clone came up a few times. The rearrangement joins TRBV5-6 to TRBJ2-7; D gene unclear. The CDR3 length is 14 residues. Germline values: CDR1 SGHDT, CDR2 YYEEEE. V was cut by 4 bases and J by 2 bases, with 13 bases left in between. CDR3 nucleotide sequence: TGTGCCAGCAGCCTGACACTGGGTCCCTACGAGCAGTACTTC. This gives the protein CASSLTLGPYEQYF. Variable domain in full (rest from reference TRBV5-6 and TRBJ2-7): DAGVTQSPTHLIKTRGQQVTLRCSPKSGHDTVSWYQQALGQGPQFIFQYYEEEERQRGNFPDRFSGHQFPNYSSELNVNALLLGDSALYLCASSLTLGPYEQYFGPGTRLTVT.

This clone was detected many times. CDR3 DNA sequence: TGCAGCGTTGTGGGGGGTTCCGATACGCAGTATTTT. Translated, it gives CSVVGGSDTQYF. The chain carries TRBV29-1 and TRBJ2-3; perhaps TRBD2 as D (6 bases). This CDR3 has 12 amino acids. In germline, CDR1 is SQVTM, CDR2 ANQGSEA. The V end was cut by 4 bases, the J end by 6 bases, with 11 bases between.

This chain uses TRBV9 with TRBJ1-2, with TRBD1 matching 8 bases. Germline loops: CDR1 SGDLS, CDR2 YYNGEE. The CDR3 length is 14 residues. Trimming cost V 4 bases and J 8 bases; bases outside gene matches: 10. This chain's CDR3 is CASSSLQGAVGYTF. DNA for the CDR3: TGTGCCAGCAGCTCACTTCAGGGGGCCGTCGGCTACACCTTC. The variable domain in full, with the rest retrieved from reference TRBV9 and TRBJ1-2, is DSGVTQTPKHLITATGQRVTLRCSPRSGDLSVYWYQQSLDQGLQFLIQYYNGEERAKGNILERFSAQQFPDLHSELNLSSLELGDSALYFCASSSLQGAVGYTFGSGTRLTVV.

This clone showed up just a few times. This rearrangement joins TRBV5-5 to TRBJ2-7; tentative D call: TRBD2 (6 bases). The V gene lost 0 bases and the J gene lost 0 bases, with 13 bases spanning the gap. CDR1 SGHKS and CDR2 YYEKEE come from the germline V gene (reference sequence). This CDR3 has 16 residues. In nucleotides, the CDR3 is TGTGCCAGCAGCTTGGATTTGACAGCGGGCTCCTACGAGCAGTACTTC. Protein sequence: CASSLDLTAGSYEQYF.

The chain uses TRBV18 and TRBJ2-7; TRBD1 is a possible D gene (6 bases). The CDR3 runs to 14 residues. Germline CDR1 KGHSH, CDR2 LQKENI. V lost 3 bases to trimming and J lost 2 bases, with 11 bases between them. The CDR3 sequence: CASSPRTVTYEQYF. The CDR3 bases are TGTGCCAGCTCACCTCGGACAGTAACCTACGAGCAGTACTTC.

This clone was detected many times. The J gene is TRBJ2-6, the V gene TRBV11-2; TRBD1 matches at 7 bases. CDR3 length: 15 amino acids. V was clipped by 5 bases and J by 4 bases; unmatched bases: 5. The germline CDR1 and CDR2 sequences are SGHAT and FQNNGV. In nucleotides, the CDR3 is TGTGCCAGCAGCCGCGACAGGGCCGGGGCCAACGTCCTGACTTTC. It translates to CASSRDRAGANVLTF. The whole variable domain, filled in from reference TRBV11-2 and TRBJ2-6, reads EAGVAQSPRYKIIEKRQSVAFWCNPISGHATLYWYQQILGQGPKLLIQFQNNGVVDDSQLPKDRFSAERLKGVDSTLKIQPAKLEDSAVYLCASSRDRAGANVLTFGAGSRLTVL.

The genes are TRBV11-2 and TRBJ1-1; no clear D gene. This CDR3 has 12 residues. Between the trimmed V and J ends, which lost 5 bases and 1 base, there was a span of 5 bases. Germline CDR1 and CDR2: SGHAT and FQNNGV. The CDR3 coding sequence is TGTGCCAGCAGCCTGAGGAACACTGAAGCTTTCTTT. It encodes CASSLRNTEAFF.

This clone was picked up a small number of times. The V gene is TRBV11-2, the J gene TRBJ1-3, with a tentative D call TRBD1 (6 bases). Germline V lookup: CDR1 SGHAT, CDR2 FQNNGV. The CDR3 is 15 residues long. The V and J ends lost 3 bases and 0 bases respectively, with 9 bases between them. CDR3 residues: CASSLGAVSGNTIYF. DNA of the CDR3: TGTGCCAGCAGCTTGGGGGCAGTCTCTGGAAACACCATATATTTT.